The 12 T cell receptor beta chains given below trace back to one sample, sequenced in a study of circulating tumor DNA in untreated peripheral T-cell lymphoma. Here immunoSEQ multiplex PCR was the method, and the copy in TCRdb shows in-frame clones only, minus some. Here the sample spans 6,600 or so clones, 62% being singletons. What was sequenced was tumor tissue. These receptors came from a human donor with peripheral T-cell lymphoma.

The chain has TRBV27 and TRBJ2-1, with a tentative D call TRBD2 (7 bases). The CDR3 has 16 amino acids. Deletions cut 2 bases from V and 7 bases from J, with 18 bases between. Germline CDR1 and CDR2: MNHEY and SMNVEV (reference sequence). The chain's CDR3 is CASSLASGGPGNEQFF. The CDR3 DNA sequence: TGTGCCAGCAGTTTAGCATCGGGGGGCCCAGGAAATGAGCAGTTCTTC.

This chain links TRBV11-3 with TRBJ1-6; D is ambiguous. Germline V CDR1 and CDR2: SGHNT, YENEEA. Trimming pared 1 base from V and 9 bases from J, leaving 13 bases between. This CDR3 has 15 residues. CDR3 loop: CASSLGGRHGSPLHF. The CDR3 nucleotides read TGTGCCAGCAGCTTAGGTGGCAGGCACGGTTCACCCCTCCACTTT.

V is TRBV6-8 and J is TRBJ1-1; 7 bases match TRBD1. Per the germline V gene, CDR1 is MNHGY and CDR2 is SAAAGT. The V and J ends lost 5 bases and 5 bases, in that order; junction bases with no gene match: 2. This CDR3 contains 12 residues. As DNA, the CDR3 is TGTGCCAGCAGTCGACAGGGAACTGAAGCTTTCTTT. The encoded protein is CASSRQGTEAFF.

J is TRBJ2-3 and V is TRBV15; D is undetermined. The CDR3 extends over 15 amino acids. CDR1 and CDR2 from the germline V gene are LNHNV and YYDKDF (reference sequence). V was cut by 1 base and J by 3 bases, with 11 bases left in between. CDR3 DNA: TGTGCCACCAGCAGAGGCCGTAGTCTAACAGATACGCAGTATTTT. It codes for CATSRGRSLTDTQYF.

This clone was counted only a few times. The CDR3 coding sequence is TGCGCCAGCAGTGAGTGGGGGGATCCTCCCCACGAGCAGTACTTC. Protein product: CASSEWGDPPHEQYF. V is TRBV10-2 and J is TRBJ2-7; possible D gene TRBD2, 6 bases. Germline CDR1 WSHSY, CDR2 SAAADI. V gave up 1 base and J gave up 5 bases, with 15 bases separating them. CDR3 length: 15 amino acids.

For the CDR3, the DNA is TGTGCCAGTAGTAAACAGGGGAACTATGGCTACACCTTC. It translates to CASSKQGNYGYTF. The chain carries TRBV19 and TRBJ1-2; 7 bases agree with TRBD1. CDR1 and CDR2 from the germline V gene are LNHDA and SQIVND (reference sequence). The V segment lost 4 bases and the J segment 2 bases; nucleotides outside the gene matches: 1. This CDR3 has 13 amino acids.

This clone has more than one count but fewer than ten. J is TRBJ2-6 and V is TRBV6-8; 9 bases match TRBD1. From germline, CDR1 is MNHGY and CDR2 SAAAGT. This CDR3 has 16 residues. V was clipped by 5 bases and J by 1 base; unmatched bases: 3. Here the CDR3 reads CASSRQGGSGANVLTF. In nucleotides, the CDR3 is TGTGCCAGCAGTCGACAGGGGGGATCTGGGGCCAACGTCCTGACTTTC.

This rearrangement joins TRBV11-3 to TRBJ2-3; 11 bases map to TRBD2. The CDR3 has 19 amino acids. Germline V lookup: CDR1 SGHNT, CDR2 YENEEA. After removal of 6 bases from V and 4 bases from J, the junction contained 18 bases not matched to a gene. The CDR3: CASSGGRGPSGRWADTQYF. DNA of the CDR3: TGTGCCAGCAGTGGGGGAAGGGGTCCTAGCGGGAGGTGGGCAGATACGCAGTATTTT. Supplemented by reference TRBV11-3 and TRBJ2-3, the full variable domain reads EAGVVQSPRYKIIEKKQPVAFWCNPISGHNTLYWYLQNLGQGPELLIRYENEEAVDDSQLPKDRFSAERLKGVDSTLKIQPAELGDSAVYLCASSGGRGPSGRWADTQYFGPGTRLTVL.

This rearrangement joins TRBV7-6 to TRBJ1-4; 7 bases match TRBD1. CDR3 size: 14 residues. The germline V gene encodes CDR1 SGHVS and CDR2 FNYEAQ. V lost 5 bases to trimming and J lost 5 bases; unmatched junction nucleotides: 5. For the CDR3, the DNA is TGTGCCAGCAGCCACCGGGACAGAAATGAAAAACTGTTTTTT. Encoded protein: CASSHRDRNEKLFF.

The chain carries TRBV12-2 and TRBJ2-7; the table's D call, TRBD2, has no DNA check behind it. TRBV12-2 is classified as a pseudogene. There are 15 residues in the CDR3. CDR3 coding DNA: TGTGCTAGTAGCCAACAGCGGGAGACTTCCTACGAGCAGTACTTC. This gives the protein CASSQQRETSYEQYF.

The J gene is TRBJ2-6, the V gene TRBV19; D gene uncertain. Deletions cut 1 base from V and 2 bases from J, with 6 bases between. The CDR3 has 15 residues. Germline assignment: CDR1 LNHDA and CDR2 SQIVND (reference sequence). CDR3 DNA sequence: TGTGCCAGTAGTATAGTGGCCACTGGGGCCAACGTCCTGACTTTC. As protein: CASSIVATGANVLTF.

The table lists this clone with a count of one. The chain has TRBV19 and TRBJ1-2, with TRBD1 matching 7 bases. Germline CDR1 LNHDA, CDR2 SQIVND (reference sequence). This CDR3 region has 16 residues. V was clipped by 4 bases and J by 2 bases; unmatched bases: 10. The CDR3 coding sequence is TGTGCCAGTAGTACCGGCAGGCAGGGGGGGAACTATGGCTACACCTTC. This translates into CASSTGRQGGNYGYTF.